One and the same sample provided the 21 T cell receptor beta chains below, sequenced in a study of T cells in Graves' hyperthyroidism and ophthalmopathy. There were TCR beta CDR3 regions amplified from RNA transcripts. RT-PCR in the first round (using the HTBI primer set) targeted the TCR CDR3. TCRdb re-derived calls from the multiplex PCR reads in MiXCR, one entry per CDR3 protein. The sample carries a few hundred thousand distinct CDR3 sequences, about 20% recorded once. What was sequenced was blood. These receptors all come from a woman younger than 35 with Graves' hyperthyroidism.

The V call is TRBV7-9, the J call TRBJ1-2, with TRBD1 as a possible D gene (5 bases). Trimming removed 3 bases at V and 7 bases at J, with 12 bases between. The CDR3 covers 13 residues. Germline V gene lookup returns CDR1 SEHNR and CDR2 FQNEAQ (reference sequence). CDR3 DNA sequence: TGTGCCAGCAGCTTCGGTCCCGGGGGTGGCTACACCTTC. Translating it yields CASSFGPGGGYTF.

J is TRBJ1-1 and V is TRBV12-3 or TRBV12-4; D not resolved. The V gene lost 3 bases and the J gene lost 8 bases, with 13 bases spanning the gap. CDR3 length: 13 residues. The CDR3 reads CASSFRALGEAFF. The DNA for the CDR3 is TGTGCCAGCAGTTTTAGGGCGCTTGGAGAAGCTTTCTTT.

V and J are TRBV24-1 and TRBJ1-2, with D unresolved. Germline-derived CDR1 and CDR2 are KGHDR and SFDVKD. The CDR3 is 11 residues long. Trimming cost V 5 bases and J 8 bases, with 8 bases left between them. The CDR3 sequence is CATSGPGGYTF. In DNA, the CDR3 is TGTGCCACCAGTGGCCCAGGAGGCTACACCTTC.

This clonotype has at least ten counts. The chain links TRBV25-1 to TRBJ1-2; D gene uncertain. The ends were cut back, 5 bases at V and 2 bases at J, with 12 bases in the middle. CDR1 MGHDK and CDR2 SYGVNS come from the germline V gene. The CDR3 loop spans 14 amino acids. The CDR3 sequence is CASSFQAKNYGYTF. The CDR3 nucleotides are TGTGCCAGCAGTTTCCAGGCTAAAAACTATGGCTACACCTTC.

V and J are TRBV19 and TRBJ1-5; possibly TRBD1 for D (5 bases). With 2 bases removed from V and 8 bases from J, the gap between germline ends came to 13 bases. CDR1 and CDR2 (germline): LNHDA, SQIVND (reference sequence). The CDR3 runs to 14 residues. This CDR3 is CASSIWEGREPQHF. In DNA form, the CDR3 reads TGTGCCAGTAGTATATGGGAGGGGCGTGAGCCCCAGCATTTT.

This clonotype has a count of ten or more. The CDR3 loop reads CASSFVGLNTEAFF. DNA of the CDR3: TGCGCCAGCAGCTTCGTGGGCTTGAACACTGAAGCTTTCTTT. The gene calls are TRBV5-1 and TRBJ1-1; D remains unclear. Germline V gene lookup returns CDR1 SGHRS and CDR2 YFSETQ. The CDR3 extends over 14 amino acids. Trimming left V 2 bases short and J 0 bases short, with 8 bases between.

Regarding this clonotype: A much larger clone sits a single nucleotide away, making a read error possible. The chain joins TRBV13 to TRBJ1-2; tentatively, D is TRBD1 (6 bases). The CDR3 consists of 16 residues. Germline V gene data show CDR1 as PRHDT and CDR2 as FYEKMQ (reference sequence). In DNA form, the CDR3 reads TGTGCCAGCAGCCAGCACACAGGGCTGGTTGCCTATGGCCACACCTTC. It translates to CASSQHTGLVAYGHTF.

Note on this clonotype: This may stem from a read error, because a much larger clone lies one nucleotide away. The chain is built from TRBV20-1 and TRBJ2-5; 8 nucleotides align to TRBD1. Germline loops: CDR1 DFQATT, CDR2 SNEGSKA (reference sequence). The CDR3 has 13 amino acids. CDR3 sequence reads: CTARRDRQETQYF. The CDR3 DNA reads TGCACTGCTAGACGGGACAGGCAAGAGACCCAGTACTTC.

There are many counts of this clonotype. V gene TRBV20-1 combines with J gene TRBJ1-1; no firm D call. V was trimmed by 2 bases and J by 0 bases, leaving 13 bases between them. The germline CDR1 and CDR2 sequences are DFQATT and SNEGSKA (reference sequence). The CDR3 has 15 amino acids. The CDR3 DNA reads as TGCAGTGCTAGACAGGCTAATTCCATGAACACTGAAGCTTTCTTT. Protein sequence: CSARQANSMNTEAFF.

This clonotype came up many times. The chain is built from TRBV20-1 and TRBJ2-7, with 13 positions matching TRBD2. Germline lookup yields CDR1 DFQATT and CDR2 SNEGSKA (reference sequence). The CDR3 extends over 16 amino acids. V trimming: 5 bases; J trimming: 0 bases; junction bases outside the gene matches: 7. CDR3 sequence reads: CSAVGTSGASSYEQYF. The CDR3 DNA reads TGCAGTGCTGTTGGGACTAGCGGGGCGAGCTCCTACGAGCAGTACTTC.

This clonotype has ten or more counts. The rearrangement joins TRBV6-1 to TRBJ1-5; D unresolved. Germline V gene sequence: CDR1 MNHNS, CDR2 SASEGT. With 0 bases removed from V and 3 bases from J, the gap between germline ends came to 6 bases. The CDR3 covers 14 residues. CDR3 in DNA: TGTGCCAGCAGTGAAGCGGGAACCAATCAGCCCCAGCATTTT. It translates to CASSEAGTNQPQHF.

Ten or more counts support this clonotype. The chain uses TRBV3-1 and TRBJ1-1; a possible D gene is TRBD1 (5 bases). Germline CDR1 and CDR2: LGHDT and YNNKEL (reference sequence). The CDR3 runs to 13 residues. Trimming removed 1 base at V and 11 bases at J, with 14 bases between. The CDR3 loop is CASSQGGRTTAFF. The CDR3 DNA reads TGTGCCAGCAGCCAAGGAGGGAGGACAACGGCTTTCTTT.

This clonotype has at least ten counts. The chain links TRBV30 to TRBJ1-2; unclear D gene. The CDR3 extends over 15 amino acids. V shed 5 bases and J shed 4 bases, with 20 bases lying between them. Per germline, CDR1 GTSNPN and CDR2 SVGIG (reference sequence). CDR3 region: CAWEDKAGEGYGYTF. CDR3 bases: TGTGCCTGGGAGGATAAGGCAGGAGAGGGCTATGGCTACACCTTC.

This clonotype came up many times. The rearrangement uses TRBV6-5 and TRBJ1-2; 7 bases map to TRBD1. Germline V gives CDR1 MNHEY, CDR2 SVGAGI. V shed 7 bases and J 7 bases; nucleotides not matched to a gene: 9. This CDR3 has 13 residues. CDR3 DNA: TGTGCCAGCACCAAGGGGGCCCGTGGTGGCTACACCTTC. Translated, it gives CASTKGARGGYTF.

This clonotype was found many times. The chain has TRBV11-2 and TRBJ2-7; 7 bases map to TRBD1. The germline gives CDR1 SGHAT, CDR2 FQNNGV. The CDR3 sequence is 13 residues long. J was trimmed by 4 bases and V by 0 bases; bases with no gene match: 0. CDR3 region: CASSLETGYEQYF. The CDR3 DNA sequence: TGTGCCAGCAGCTTAGAGACAGGGTACGAGCAGTACTTC.

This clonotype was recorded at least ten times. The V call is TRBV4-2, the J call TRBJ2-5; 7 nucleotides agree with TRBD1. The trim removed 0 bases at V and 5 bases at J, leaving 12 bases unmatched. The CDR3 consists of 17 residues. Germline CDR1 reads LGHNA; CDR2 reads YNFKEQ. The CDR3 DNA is TGTGCCAGCAGCCAAGATGTCCCCGGACAGGCTATGGAGACCCAGTACTTC. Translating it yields CASSQDVPGQAMETQYF.

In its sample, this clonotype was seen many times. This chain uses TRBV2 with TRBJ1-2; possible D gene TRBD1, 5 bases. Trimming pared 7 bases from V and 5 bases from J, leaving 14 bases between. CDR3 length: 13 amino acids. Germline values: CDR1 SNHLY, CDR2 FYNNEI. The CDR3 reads CASTKGRLYGYTF. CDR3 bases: TGTGCCAGCACCAAGGGGCGACTTTATGGCTACACCTTC. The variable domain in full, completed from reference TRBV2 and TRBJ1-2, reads EPEVTQTPSHQVTQMGQEVILRCVPISNHLYFYWYRQILGQKVEFLVSFYNNEISEKSEIFDDQFSVERPDGSNFTLKIRSTKLEDSAMYFCASTKGRLYGYTFGSGTRLTVV.

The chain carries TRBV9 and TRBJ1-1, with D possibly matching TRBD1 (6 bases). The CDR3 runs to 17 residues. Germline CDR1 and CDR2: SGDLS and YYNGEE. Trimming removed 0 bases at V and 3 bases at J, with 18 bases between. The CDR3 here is CASSVERGFVRDTEAFF. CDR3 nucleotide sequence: TGTGCCAGCAGCGTAGAAAGGGGGTTCGTTCGGGACACTGAAGCTTTCTTT.

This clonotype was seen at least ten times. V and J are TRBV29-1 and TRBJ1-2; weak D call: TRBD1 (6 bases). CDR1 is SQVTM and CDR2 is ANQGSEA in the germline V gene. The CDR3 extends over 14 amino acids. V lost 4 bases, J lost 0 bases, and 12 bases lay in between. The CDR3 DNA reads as TGCAGCGTTGCTGGGGCAGGGGCTAACTATGGCTACACCTTC. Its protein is CSVAGAGANYGYTF.

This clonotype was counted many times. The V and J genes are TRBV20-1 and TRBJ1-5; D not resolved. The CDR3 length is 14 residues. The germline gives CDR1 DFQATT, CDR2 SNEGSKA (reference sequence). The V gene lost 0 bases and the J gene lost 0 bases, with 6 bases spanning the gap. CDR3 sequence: CSAREPFSNQPQHF. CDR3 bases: TGCAGTGCTAGAGAACCCTTTAGCAATCAGCCCCAGCATTTT.

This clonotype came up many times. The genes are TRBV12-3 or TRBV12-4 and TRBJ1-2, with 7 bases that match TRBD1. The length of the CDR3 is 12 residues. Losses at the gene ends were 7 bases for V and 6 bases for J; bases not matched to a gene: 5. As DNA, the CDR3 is TGTGCCAGCAAATGGGGGACAGATGGCTACACCTTC. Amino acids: CASKWGTDGYTF.